This T cell receptor beta chain originates from a study of T cells in Graves' hyperthyroidism and ophthalmopathy. What was amplified from RNA transcripts were TCR beta CDR3 regions. First-round RT-PCR of the TCR CDR3 relied on the HTBI primer set. TCRdb passed the multiplex PCR reads through MiXCR, listing each CDR3 protein once. The table includes hundreds of thousands of distinct CDR3 sequences, around a third detected once. Stable Graves' hyperthyroidism meant no ophthalmopathy progression within 18 months. More than 9.5 ml fresh peripheral blood yielded the PBMCs. The junction had 8 bases not matched to a gene; V was cut back by 6 bases and J by 6 bases. The germline gives CDR1 MNHEY, CDR2 SMNVEV (reference sequence). The CDR3 has 15 residues.

Sequenced sample: blood. This clonotype was obtained from a woman aged 40 to 50 with Graves' hyperthyroidism. The J gene is TRBJ1-5, the V gene TRBV27, with 10 bases lining up with TRBD1. The CDR3 loop reads CASSPTGGSGQPQHF. Written as DNA, the CDR3 is TGTGCCAGCAGCCCGACAGGGGGCTCGGGTCAGCCCCAGCATTTT.